Presented here are 27 T cell receptor beta chains from one specimen sequenced in a study of blood T cell repertoires in COVID-19 (dated by TCRdb to 2020 to 2022). The protocol used for the library was the immunoSEQ multiplex PCR assay. TCRdb carries this immuneACCESS record with in-frame sequences only. Its versions omit some clonotypes, under half of them owing to an unresolved V gene in the studies checked, with the rest unexplained. The sample table shows over 25,000 clones, and 88% are seen once. 7.7% of the sample is held by the ten biggest clonotypes. The material sequenced was peripheral blood. These receptors were collected from a woman aged 45-65 years with active COVID-19.

This chain's CDR3 is CASSQRQGGYGYTF. In nucleotides, the CDR3 is TGTGCCAGCAGCCAAAGACAGGGTGGCTATGGCTACACCTTC. V and J are TRBV3-1 (or the pseudogene TRBV3-2) and TRBJ1-2; 7 bases match TRBD1. CDR1 LGHDT and CDR2 YNNKEL come from the germline V gene (reference sequence). V shed 2 bases, J shed 4 bases, and the junction held 4 bases outside the gene matches. CDR3 length: 14 amino acids.

V gene TRBV28 combines with J gene TRBJ2-7; D is uncertain. The CDR3 length is 16 residues. V lost 4 bases and J 1 base, leaving 17 bases between the germline ends. The germline V gene has CDR1 MDHEN and CDR2 SYDVKM. The CDR3 sequence is CASSSTYRGDSYEQYF. In nucleotides, the CDR3 is TGTGCCAGCAGTTCCACTTATCGCGGAGATTCCTACGAGCAGTACTTC.

The gene calls are TRBV28 and TRBJ2-2; the match to TRBD2 covers 10 bases. V shed 9 bases, J shed 6 bases, and the junction held 10 bases outside the gene matches. The CDR3 length is 15 residues. Germline CDR1 is MDHEN and CDR2 is SYDVKM. CDR3 nucleotide sequence: TGTGCCAGTACTACCGGGACTAGCGATTCCGGGGAGCTGTTTTTT. It specifies CASTTGTSDSGELFF.

The CDR3 region is CASRSLDRLNEKLFF. As DNA, the CDR3 is TGTGCCAGTAGGAGTCTTGACAGACTTAATGAAAAACTGTTTTTT. The chain uses TRBV19 and TRBJ1-4, with TRBD1 as a possible D gene (5 bases). V shed 6 bases and J shed 4 bases, with 15 bases lying between them. The CDR3 spans 15 residues. Germline V gene lookup returns CDR1 LNHDA and CDR2 SQIVND (reference sequence).

The chain employs TRBV28 and TRBJ1-4, with D uncertain. V lost 1 base and J lost 6, with 15 bases in between. Germline CDR1 and CDR2: MDHEN and SYDVKM. The CDR3 length is 16 residues. The CDR3 bases are TGTGCCAGCAGTTTATCCTCTTCGGAGGAGGATGAAAAACTGTTTTTT. Translating gives CASSLSSSEEDEKLFF.

The chain joins TRBV6-5 to TRBJ2-2, with D unresolved. CDR1 and CDR2 from the germline V gene are MNHEY and SVGAGI. The CDR3 loop spans 15 amino acids. V dropped 8 bases and J dropped 1 base, with 14 bases sitting between them. Here the CDR3 reads CASLPYAENTGELFF. The CDR3 region has the DNA TGTGCCAGCCTCCCTTACGCGGAGAACACCGGGGAGCTGTTTTTT.

This rearrangement joins TRBV28 to TRBJ1-2, with unresolved D. Germline CDR1 MDHEN, CDR2 SYDVKM. V was clipped by 3 bases and J by 5 bases, with 7 bases between them. The CDR3 totals 12 residues. The CDR3 region is CASSLAPYGYTF. In nucleotides, the CDR3 is TGTGCCAGCAGTTTGGCCCCGTATGGCTACACCTTC.

The chain carries TRBV2 and TRBJ2-1; 11 nucleotides align to TRBD2. V gave up 1 base and J gave up 9 bases; unmatched junction bases: 5. Germline CDR1 is SNHLY and CDR2 is FYNNEI. This CDR3 region has 15 residues. The CDR3 here is CASSEGIAGGLEQFF. CDR3 DNA: TGTGCCAGCAGTGAAGGAATAGCGGGAGGGCTTGAGCAGTTCTTC.

The chain combines TRBV29-1 with TRBJ2-3; D not resolved. The CDR3 consists of 14 residues. Germline values: CDR1 SQVTM, CDR2 ANQGSEA. The V gene lost 1 base and the J gene lost 5 bases, with 13 bases spanning the gap. The CDR3 here is CSVEGSVFRDTQYF. The CDR3 region has the DNA TGCAGCGTTGAAGGTTCGGTCTTTCGAGATACGCAGTATTTT.

The chain has TRBV21-1 and TRBJ2-7; TRBD1 is the table's D call and was not checked against the DNA. TRBV21-1 is a known pseudogene. There are 16 residues in the CDR3. The CDR3 is CASSKSGRFPSYEQYF. As DNA, the CDR3 is TGTGCCAGCAGCAAATCTGGCAGGTTCCCCTCCTACGAGCAGTACTTC.

This sequence joins TRBV27 and TRBJ2-1, with 12 bases fitting TRBD2. In germline, CDR1 is MNHEY, CDR2 SMNVEV (reference sequence). V shed 6 bases and J 0 bases; nucleotides not matched to a gene: 18. The CDR3 extends over 21 amino acids. The CDR3 here is CASSLLRGLAGLLSSYNEQFF. DNA of the CDR3: TGTGCCAGCAGCCTATTGAGGGGACTAGCGGGCCTACTCAGCTCCTACAATGAGCAGTTCTTC.

V gene TRBV27 combines with J gene TRBJ1-2, with 10 bases lining up with TRBD1. The J segment lost 4 bases and the V segment lost 5 bases, leaving 4 bases of the junction unmatched. The germline CDR1 and CDR2 sequences are MNHEY and SMNVEV (reference sequence). The CDR3 spans 14 residues. CDR3 coding DNA: TGTGCCAGCAGTCCGACAGGGGGCGTCTATGGCTACACCTTC. It encodes CASSPTGGVYGYTF.

For the CDR3, the DNA is TGTGCCAGCAGTTTCCCCGGCGGAGGGGACTATGGCTACACCTTC. Translating gives CASSFPGGGDYGYTF. V gene TRBV28 combines with J gene TRBJ1-2; D might be TRBD1 (5 bases). V shed 3 bases and J shed 3 bases, with 14 bases lying between them. Looked up from germline, CDR1 is MDHEN and CDR2 is SYDVKM. This CDR3 region has 15 residues.

The rearrangement links TRBV12-3 or TRBV12-4 to TRBJ1-4; D not certain. There are 13 residues in the CDR3. Trimming took off 6 bases at V and 8 bases at J, with 13 bases between the two ends. For the CDR3, the DNA is TGTGCCAGCAGCCCCACCACTTCCGAAAAACTGTTTTTT. Protein: CASSPTTSEKLFF.

The rearrangement joins TRBV4-1 to TRBJ2-4; D might be TRBD1 (5 bases). Trimming stripped 3 bases from V and 4 bases from J, with 13 bases between. The CDR3 has 15 amino acids. Germline CDR1 reads MGHRA; CDR2 reads YSYEKL. The DNA of the CDR3 is TGCGCCAGCAGCCAGATCCACGCAGGGAAAAACATTCAGTACTTC. Protein: CASSQIHAGKNIQYF.

This sequence joins TRBV5-1 and TRBJ1-1, with D perhaps TRBD1 (5 bases). The CDR3 is 13 residues long. Trimming cost V 5 bases and J 3 bases, with 11 bases left between them. Germline V lookup: CDR1 SGHRS, CDR2 YFSETQ. The CDR3 sequence is CASRTRQYTEAFF. The DNA for the CDR3 is TGCGCCAGCAGGACGCGACAGTACACTGAAGCTTTCTTT.

The chain employs TRBV14 and TRBJ2-7; D is unclear. Germline CDR1 and CDR2: SGHDN and FVKESK. With 2 bases removed from V and 4 bases from J, the gap between germline ends came to 9 bases. The CDR3 totals 13 residues. The CDR3 loop is CASSQSETYEQYF. The CDR3 nucleotides read TGTGCCAGCAGCCAATCAGAGACATACGAGCAGTACTTC.

The chain recombines TRBV27 with TRBJ1-5, with 8 bases lining up with TRBD1. CDR1 and CDR2 from the germline V gene are MNHEY and SMNVEV (reference sequence). This CDR3 is built from 15 residues. V was pared by 3 bases and J by 6 bases, with 7 bases of the junction left unmatched. The CDR3 bases are TGTGCCAGCAGTTTGTCCCAGGGGGCTGGTCAGCCCCAGCATTTT. The encoded protein is CASSLSQGAGQPQHF.

V gene TRBV19 combines with J gene TRBJ2-1; 7 bases are shared with TRBD2. Germline loops: CDR1 LNHDA, CDR2 SQIVND (reference sequence). V was pared by 6 bases and J by 4 bases, with 6 bases of the junction left unmatched. This CDR3 has 14 amino acids. In nucleotides, the CDR3 is TGTGCCAGTAGGGCCGGGACTATTTACAATGAGCAGTTCTTC. The encoded protein is CASRAGTIYNEQFF.

Only a few counts were recorded for this clone. The chain combines TRBV6-1 with TRBJ1-5; tentative D call: TRBD1 (5 bases). Germline CDR1 MNHNS, CDR2 SASEGT. The CDR3 runs to 13 residues. Trimming took off 3 bases at V and 5 bases at J, with 8 bases between the two ends. The DNA of the CDR3 is TGTGCCAGCAGTGAGGGGGGTCATCAGCCCCAGCATTTT. Its protein product is CASSEGGHQPQHF.

The chain couples TRBV5-1 to TRBJ2-2; TRBD2 matches 9 bases. The CDR3 length is 16 residues. Germline V gene data show CDR1 as SGHRS and CDR2 as YFSETQ. V lost 3 bases to trimming and J lost 6 bases; unmatched junction nucleotides: 9. The CDR3 coding sequence is TGCGCCAGCAGCTCCCAGAGTAGCGGGAGTCCCGGGGAGCTGTTTTTT. The encoded protein is CASSSQSSGSPGELFF.

V gene TRBV3-1 (or the pseudogene TRBV3-2) combines with J gene TRBJ1-1; D is unclear. The CDR3 is 14 residues long. Germline CDR1 is LGHDT and CDR2 is YNNKEL (reference sequence). V shed 1 base and J shed 1 base, with 7 bases lying between them. The CDR3 nucleotides are TGTGCCAGCAGCCAAGTTTTTCGGAACACTGAAGCTTTCTTT. Its translation is CASSQVFRNTEAFF.

This chain links TRBV28 with TRBJ2-7; weak D call: TRBD2 (7 bases). Trimming removed 4 bases at V and 5 bases at J, with 15 bases between. Germline assignment: CDR1 MDHEN and CDR2 SYDVKM. The CDR3 loop spans 14 amino acids. The CDR3 loop reads CASSSLGEGDEQYF. The CDR3 bases are TGTGCCAGCAGTTCCCTGGGGGAGGGGGACGAGCAGTACTTC. Supplemented by reference TRBV28 and TRBJ2-7, the full variable domain reads DVKVTQSSRYLVKRTGEKVFLECVQDMDHENMFWYRQDPGLGLRLIYFSYDVKMKEKGDIPEGYSVSREKKERFSLILESASTNQTSMYLCASSSLGEGDEQYFGPGTRLTVT.

CDR3 in DNA: TGTGCCAGCAGAGGTACAGGGGGCCCTGAGCAGTTCTTC. Translating gives CASRGTGGPEQFF. The V and J genes are TRBV2 and TRBJ2-1; TRBD1 matches 9 bases. CDR1 SNHLY and CDR2 FYNNEI come from the germline V gene. The CDR3 covers 13 residues. Losses at the gene ends were 6 bases for V and 9 bases for J; bases not matched to a gene: 6.

The J gene is TRBJ2-7, the V gene TRBV11-2; 8 bases align to TRBD2. Germline values: CDR1 SGHAT, CDR2 FQNNGV. The trim removed 5 bases at V and 6 bases at J, leaving 12 bases unmatched. CDR3 length: 15 amino acids. The CDR3 DNA sequence: TGTGCCAGCAGCCCCGGCGGAGCGGGAGAAGGCGAGCAGTACTTC. It yields the protein CASSPGGAGEGEQYF.

The chain couples TRBV30 to TRBJ2-7, with 10 bases fitting TRBD1. Germline CDR1 and CDR2: GTSNPN and SVGIG (reference sequence). Trimming cost V 3 bases and J 6 bases; bases outside gene matches: 14. The CDR3 loop spans 16 amino acids. CDR3 in DNA: TGTGCCTGGAGCTATCCTTTGCGGGACAGGGGTTTCGAGCAGTACTTC. Protein sequence: CAWSYPLRDRGFEQYF.

The chain is built from TRBV7-9 and TRBJ2-1; no clear D. Germline-derived CDR1 and CDR2 are SEHNR and FQNEAQ (reference sequence). The CDR3 totals 14 residues. Trimming removed 6 bases from V and 7 bases from J, with 16 bases in between. CDR3 in amino acids: CASSDRNYNNEQFF. CDR3 nucleotide sequence: TGTGCCAGCAGTGATCGCAACTACAATAATGAGCAGTTCTTC.